A selection of T cell receptor beta chains follows, all from one sample in a study of CD8 T cells in ankylosing spondylitis. MiXCR was run by TCRdb on the 5' RACE reads, yielding one entry per CDR3 protein. The sample lists about 220,000 distinct CDR3 sequences, around 16% occurring once. Sequenced material: blood, either unsorted or a sorted T cell fraction (not recorded which). All receptors derive from a male donor with ankylosing spondylitis. Both conserved end residues are part of each CDR3. D genes are given only for firm matches. Clone sizes are given selectively: once, few, many, or a class where the clone is expanded.

length,J,size,V,D,CDR3,DNA
15,TRBJ2-5,few,TRBV12-3/TRBV12-4,TRBD1,CASSLGDRRGETQYF,TGTGCCAGCAGTCTAGGGGACAGGAGGGGAGAGACCCAGTACTTC
16,TRBJ2-2,NA,TRBV27,TRBD2,CASSSAGEGNTGELFF,TGTGCCAGCAGTTCCGCTGGGGAGGGGAACACCGGGGAGCTGTTTTTT
13,TRBJ1-2,many,TRBV24-1,TRBD1,CATSEGQTYGYTF,TGTGCCACCAGTGAGGGACAGACGTATGGCTACACCTTC
14,TRBJ1-5,once,TRBV4-1,NA,CASSPWNSNQPQHF,TGCGCCAGCAGCCCCTGGAATAGCAATCAGCCCCAGCATTTT
15,TRBJ2-2,NA,TRBV15,TRBD1,CATTTRDRGTGELFF,TGTGCCACCACCACCCGGGACAGGGGAACCGGGGAGCTGTTTTTT
15,TRBJ1-5,few,TRBV28,TRBD1,CASSGTGGGNQPQHF,TGTGCCAGCAGTGGGACAGGGGGTGGCAATCAGCCCCAGCATTTT
13,TRBJ2-1,few,TRBV2,NA,CASSELSGNEQFF,TGTGCCAGCAGTGAATTGTCGGGTAATGAGCAGTTCTTC
13,TRBJ1-2,NA,TRBV2,NA,CASSDGDNYGYTF,TGTGCCAGCAGTGATGGCGACAACTATGGCTACACCTTC
15,TRBJ2-3,few,TRBV20-1,TRBD2,CSARISGTSTDTQYF,TGCAGTGCTAGAATTAGCGGGACTAGCACAGATACGCAGTATTTT
15,TRBJ1-2,few,TRBV4-1,NA,CASSQEGQSNYGYTF,TGCGCCAGCAGCCAAGAAGGACAATCTAACTATGGCTACACCTTC
14,TRBJ2-7,NA,TRBV12-3/TRBV12-4,TRBD2,CASSLGTSVYEQYF,TGTGCCAGCAGTTTGGGGACTAGTGTCTACGAGCAGTACTTC
15,TRBJ2-1,few,TRBV21-1,NA,CASSKCRVSYNEQFF,TGTGCCAGCAGCAAATGCAGGGTCTCCTACAATGAGCAGTTCTTC
14,TRBJ1-5,few,TRBV10-3,NA,CAISESGAGQPQHF,TGTGCCATCAGTGAGTCAGGGGCCGGTCAGCCCCAGCATTTT
15,TRBJ2-3,NA,TRBV5-1,TRBD2,CASSEGSGGLDTQYF,TGCGCCAGCAGCGAGGGGTCCGGGGGGTTAGATACGCAGTATTTT
18,TRBJ2-3,NA,TRBV29-1,TRBD2,CSVEVGLAGAPSTDTQYF,TGCAGCGTTGAAGTTGGACTAGCGGGAGCACCTAGCACAGATACGCAGTATTTT
14,TRBJ2-5,few,TRBV7-9,TRBD1,CASSSRDSQETQYF,TGTGCCAGCAGCAGCCGGGACAGCCAAGAGACCCAGTACTTC
15,TRBJ1-1,few,TRBV9,TRBD1,CASSPTGGGEVEAFF,TGTGCCAGCAGTCCCACAGGGGGCGGGGAGGTTGAAGCTTTCTTT
15,TRBJ2-7,NA,TRBV7-9,NA,CASSLMADTPLEQYF,TGTGCCAGCAGCTTAATGGCGGACACCCCCCTCGAGCAGTACTTC